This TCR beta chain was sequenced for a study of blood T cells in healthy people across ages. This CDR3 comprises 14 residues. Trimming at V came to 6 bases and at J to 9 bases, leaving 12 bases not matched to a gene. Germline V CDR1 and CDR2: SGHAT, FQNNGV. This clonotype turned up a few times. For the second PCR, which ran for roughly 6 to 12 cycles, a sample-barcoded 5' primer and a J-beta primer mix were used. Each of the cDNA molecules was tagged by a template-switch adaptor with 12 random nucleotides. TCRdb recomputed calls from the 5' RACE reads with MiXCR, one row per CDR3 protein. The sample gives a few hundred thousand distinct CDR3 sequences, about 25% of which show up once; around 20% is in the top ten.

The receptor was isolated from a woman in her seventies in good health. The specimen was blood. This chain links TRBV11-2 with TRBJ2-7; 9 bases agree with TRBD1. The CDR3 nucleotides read TGTGCCAGCAGTCCCGGGACAGGGAGTATGGCGCAGTACTTC. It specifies CASSPGTGSMAQYF.